Included here is one TCR beta chain sequence, with context. The data are from a study of blood T cell repertoires in COVID-19. On the study more broadly: The study drew acute and convalescent COVID-19 samples from the United States, Italy and Spain. Nucleic acid was either cDNA or gDNA, and it came from T cells, B-cell-depleted T cells, or PBMCs.

Authors' data handling: Reference gene primer amplification yielded estimated nucleated cell counts. This table comes from immunoSEQ multiplex PCR, and its TCRdb copy is limited to in-frame clones, with some not included. V, J and clone size are taken as reported in that table, and D and trimming were inferred from the DNA itself. Of approximately 280,000 clones listed, 70% to 90% are singletons. This clonotype originated in a man in his forties or fifties with active or convalescent COVID-19. Material: peripheral blood.

The CDR3 loop is CASSFSMNTEAFF. CDR3 DNA sequence: TGTGCCAGCAGCTTTTCTATGAACACTGAAGCTTTCTTT. The chain links TRBV5-5 to TRBJ1-1; no firm D call. The CDR3 runs to 13 residues. Germline values: CDR1 SGHKS, CDR2 YYEKEE (reference sequence). The V and J ends lost 2 bases and 0 bases respectively, with 5 bases between them.